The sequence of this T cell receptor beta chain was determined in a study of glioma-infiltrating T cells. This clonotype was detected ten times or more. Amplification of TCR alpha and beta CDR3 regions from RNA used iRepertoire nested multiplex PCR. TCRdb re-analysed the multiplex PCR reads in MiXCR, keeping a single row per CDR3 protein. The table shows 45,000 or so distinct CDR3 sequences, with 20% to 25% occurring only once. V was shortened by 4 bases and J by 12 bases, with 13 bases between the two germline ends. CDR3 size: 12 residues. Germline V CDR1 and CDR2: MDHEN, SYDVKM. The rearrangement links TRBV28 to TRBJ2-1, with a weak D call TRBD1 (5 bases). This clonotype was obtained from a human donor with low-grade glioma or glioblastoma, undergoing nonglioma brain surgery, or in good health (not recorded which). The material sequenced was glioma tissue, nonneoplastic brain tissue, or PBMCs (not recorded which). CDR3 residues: CASSSTGRSQFF. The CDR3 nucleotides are TGTGCCAGCAGTTCTACAGGACGGTCGCAGTTCTTC.